The source of this TCR beta chain is a study of regulatory T cells in long-lasting Graves disease. TCR beta libraries were built with iRepertoire HTBI primers and Arm-PCR of CDR3 regions. TCRdb re-derived calls from the multiplex PCR reads in MiXCR, one entry per CDR3 protein. The sample has over 650,000 distinct CDR3 sequences, roughly 30% seen once. The sample holds one count of this clonotype. The antigen remains undetermined. Findings and caveats of the study: It was in persistent disease that TRBV28, TRBJ1-2 and TRBJ2-5 were favored. The study found lower TCR diversity in persistent Graves' patients than in newly diagnosed ones. Authors noted too few samples as a limitation.

CDR1 is LNHDA, CDR2 SQIVND, per germline (reference sequence). CDR3 size: 16 residues. Trimming took off 3 bases at V and 1 base at J, with 13 bases between the two ends. The time point is: persistent/refractory GD, antithyroid drugs over 5 years with positive TRAb. Extracted PBMC RNA gave rise to the TCR library. This chain uses TRBV19 with TRBJ1-5; D uncertain. The TCR originated in a female donor with Graves disease. The sample here was peripheral blood mononuclear cells (PBMCs), taken when the disease was refractory, from a patient treated with antithyroid drugs. The CDR3 sequence: CASSIPLVHSNQPQHF. Written as DNA, the CDR3 is TGTGCCAGTAGTATTCCCTTGGTTCACAGCAATCAGCCCCAGCATTTT.